The clone carrying this TCR beta chain was detected once. These data originate in a study of control samples from healthy donors and cancer patients. Assay used: immunoSEQ multiplex PCR; TCRdb lists only in-frame clones, some missing. The top ten clones hold roughly 8.8% of a sample with some 120,000 clones, approximately 90% of them seen once. The CDR3 spans 14 residues. Germline V lookup: CDR1 SGHRS, CDR2 YFSETQ. Trimming took 4 bases from V and 5 from J, leaving 15 bases between them. Source material: blood. This chain joins TRBV5-1 and TRBJ1-1; D not certain. This clonotype was sampled from a man younger than 30 in good health. This CDR3 is CASSPREGSTEAFF. The CDR3 region has the DNA TGCGCCAGCAGCCCCCGGGAGGGTTCAACTGAAGCTTTCTTT. Together with reference TRBV5-1 and TRBJ1-1, the CDR3 gives the full variable domain: KAGVTQTPRYLIKTRGQQVTLSCSPISGHRSVSWYQQTPGQGLQFLFEYFSETQRNKGNFPGRFSGRQFSNSRSEMNVSTLELGDSALYLCASSPREGSTEAFFGQGTRLTVV.